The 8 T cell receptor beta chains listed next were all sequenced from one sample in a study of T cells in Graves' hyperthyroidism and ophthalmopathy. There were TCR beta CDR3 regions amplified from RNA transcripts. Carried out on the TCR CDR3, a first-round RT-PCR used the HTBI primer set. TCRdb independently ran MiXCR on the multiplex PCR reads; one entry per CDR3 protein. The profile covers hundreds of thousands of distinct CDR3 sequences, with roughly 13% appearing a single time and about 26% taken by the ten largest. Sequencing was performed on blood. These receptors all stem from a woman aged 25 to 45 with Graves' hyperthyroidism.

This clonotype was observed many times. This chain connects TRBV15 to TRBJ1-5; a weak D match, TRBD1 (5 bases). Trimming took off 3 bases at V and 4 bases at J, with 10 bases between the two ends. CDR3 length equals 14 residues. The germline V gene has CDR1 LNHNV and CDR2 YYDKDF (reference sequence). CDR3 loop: CATSRVQGNQPQHF. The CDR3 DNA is TGTGCCACCAGCAGGGTCCAGGGAAATCAGCCCCAGCATTTT.

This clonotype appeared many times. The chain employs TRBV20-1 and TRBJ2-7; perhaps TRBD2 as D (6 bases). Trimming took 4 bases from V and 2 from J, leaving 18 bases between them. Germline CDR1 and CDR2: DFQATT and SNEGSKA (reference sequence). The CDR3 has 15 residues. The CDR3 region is CSANGDLGGAYEQYF. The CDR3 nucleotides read TGCAGTGCTAACGGTGACCTTGGAGGGGCCTACGAGCAGTACTTC.

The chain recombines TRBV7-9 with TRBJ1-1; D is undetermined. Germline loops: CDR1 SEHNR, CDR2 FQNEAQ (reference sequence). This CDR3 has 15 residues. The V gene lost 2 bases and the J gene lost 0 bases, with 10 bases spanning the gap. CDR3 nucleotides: TGTGCCAGCAGCTTAAGCCGGATCATGAACACTGAAGCTTTCTTT. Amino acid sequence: CASSLSRIMNTEAFF.

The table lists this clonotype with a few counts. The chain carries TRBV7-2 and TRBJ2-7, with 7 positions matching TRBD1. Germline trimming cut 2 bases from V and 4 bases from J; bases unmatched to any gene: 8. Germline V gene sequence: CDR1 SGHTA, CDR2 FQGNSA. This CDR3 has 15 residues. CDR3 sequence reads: CASSLPSRGLYEQYF. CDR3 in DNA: TGTGCCAGCAGCTTACCTTCAAGGGGGCTGTACGAGCAGTACTTC.

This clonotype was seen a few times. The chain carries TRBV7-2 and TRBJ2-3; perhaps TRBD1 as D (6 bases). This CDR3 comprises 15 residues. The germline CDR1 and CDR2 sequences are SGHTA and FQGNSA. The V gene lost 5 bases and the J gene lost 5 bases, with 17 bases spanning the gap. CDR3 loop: CASSRGGRTKDTQYF. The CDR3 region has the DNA TGTGCCAGCAGCCGAGGGGGTAGGACAAAAGATACGCAGTATTTT.

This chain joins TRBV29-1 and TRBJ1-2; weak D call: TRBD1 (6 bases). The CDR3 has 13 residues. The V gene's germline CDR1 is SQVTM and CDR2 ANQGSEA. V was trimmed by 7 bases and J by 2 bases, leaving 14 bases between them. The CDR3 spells CSASLGQNYGYTF. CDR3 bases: TGCAGCGCTTCCCTTGGACAGAACTATGGCTACACCTTC.

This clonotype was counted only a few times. The CDR3 reads CASTFSGYTAPGELFF. The DNA for the CDR3 is TGTGCCAGCACCTTTAGCGGCTATACAGCTCCCGGGGAGCTGTTTTTT. V is TRBV28 and J is TRBJ2-2, with D perhaps matching TRBD2 (6 bases). The germline V gene encodes CDR1 MDHEN and CDR2 SYDVKM. V was shortened by 7 bases and J by 6 bases, with 21 bases between the two germline ends. The CDR3 loop spans 16 amino acids.

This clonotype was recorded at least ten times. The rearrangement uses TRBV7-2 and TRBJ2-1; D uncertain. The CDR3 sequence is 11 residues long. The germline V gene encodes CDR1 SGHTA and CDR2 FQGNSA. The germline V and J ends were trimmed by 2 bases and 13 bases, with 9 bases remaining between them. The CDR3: CASSLYGVQFF. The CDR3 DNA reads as TGTGCCAGCAGCTTATATGGCGTTCAGTTCTTC. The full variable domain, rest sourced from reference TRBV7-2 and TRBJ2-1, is GAGVSQSPSNKVTEKGKDVELRCDPISGHTALYWYRQSLGQGLEFLIYFQGNSAPDKSGLPSDRFSAERTGGSVSTLTIQRTQQEDSAVYLCASSLYGVQFFGPGTRLTVL.